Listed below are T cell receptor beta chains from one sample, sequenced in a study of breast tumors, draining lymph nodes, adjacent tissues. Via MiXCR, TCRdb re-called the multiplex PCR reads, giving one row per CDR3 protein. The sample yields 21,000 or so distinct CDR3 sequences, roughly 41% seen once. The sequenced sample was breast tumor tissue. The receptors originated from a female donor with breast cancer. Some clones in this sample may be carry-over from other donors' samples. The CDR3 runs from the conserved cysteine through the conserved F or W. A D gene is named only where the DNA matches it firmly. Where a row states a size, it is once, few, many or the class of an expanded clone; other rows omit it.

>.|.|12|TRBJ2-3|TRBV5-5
CASSLYWDTQYF
TGCGCCAGCAGCTTGTATTGGGATACGCAGTATTTT
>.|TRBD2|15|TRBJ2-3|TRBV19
CASSTGLAVTDTQYF
TGTGCCAGCAGCACGGGACTAGCGGTCACAGATACGCAGTATTTT
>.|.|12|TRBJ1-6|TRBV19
CASNAPNSPLHF
TGTGCCAGTAATGCACCCAATTCACCCCTCCACTTT
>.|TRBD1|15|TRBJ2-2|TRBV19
CASSPRTGQRGELFF
TGTGCCAGTAGTCCCCGGACAGGTCAGCGGGGGGAGCTGTTTTTT
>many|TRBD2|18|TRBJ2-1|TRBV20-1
CSATPGLAGDSSYNEQFF
TGCAGTGCCACGCCGGGACTAGCGGGTGATAGCTCCTACAATGAGCAGTTCTTC
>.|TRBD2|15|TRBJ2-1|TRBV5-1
CASSLAGGGNDEQFF
TGTGCCAGCAGCTTGGCCGGGGGGGGCAACGATGAGCAGTTCTTC
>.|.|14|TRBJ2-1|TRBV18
CASSVRDTYNEQFF
TGTGCCAGCTCAGTGCGGGACACATACAATGAGCAGTTCTTC
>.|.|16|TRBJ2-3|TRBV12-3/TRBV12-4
CASRPGEGSEADTQYF
TGTGCCAGCAGACCGGGAGAGGGAAGTGAGGCAGATACGCAGTATTTT
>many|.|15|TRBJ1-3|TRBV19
CASSIGGRDRNTIYF
TGTGCCAGTAGTATAGGAGGCAGGGATCGAAACACCATATATTTT
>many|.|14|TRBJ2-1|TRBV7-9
CASSLVAAPNEQFF
TGTGCCAGCAGCTTAGTGGCGGCCCCCAATGAGCAGTTCTTC
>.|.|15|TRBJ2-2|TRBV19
CASSIAGTFPGELFF
TGTGCCAGTAGTATAGCGGGGACGTTTCCCGGGGAGCTGTTTTTT
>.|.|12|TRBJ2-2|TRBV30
CASSAEGGELFF
TGTGCCTCTAGCGCAGAGGGCGGGGAGCTGTTTTTT
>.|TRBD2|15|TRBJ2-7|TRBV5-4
CASSPVLAGMYEQYF
TGTGCCAGCAGCCCGGTGCTAGCGGGAATGTACGAGCAGTACTTC
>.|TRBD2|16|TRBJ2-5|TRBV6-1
CASSEASTSVLDTQYF
TGTGCCAGCAGTGAAGCGTCCACTAGCGTCCTCGATACCCAGTACTTC
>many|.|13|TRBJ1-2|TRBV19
CASSIDHLGGYTF
TGTGCCAGTAGTATAGATCACCTTGGTGGCTACACCTTC
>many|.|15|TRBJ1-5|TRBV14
CASSQDRQLNQPQHF
TGTGCCAGCAGCCAAGATCGACAGCTCAATCAGCCCCAGCATTTT
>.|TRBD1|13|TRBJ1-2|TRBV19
CASTRTQGTGYTF
TGTGCCAGCACCCGAACACAGGGGACCGGCTACACCTTC
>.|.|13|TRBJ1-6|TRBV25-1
CASRLFVGFPPHF
TGTGCCAGCAGACTCTTCGTGGGTTTCCCCCCCCACTTT
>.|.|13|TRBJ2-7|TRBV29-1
CSVWTVDSYEQYF
TGCAGCGTTTGGACGGTGGACTCCTACGAGCAGTACTTC
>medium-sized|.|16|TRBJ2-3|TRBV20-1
CSAPLRGRGPRDTQYF
TGCAGTGCCCCATTGAGGGGGAGAGGACCCAGAGATACGCAGTATTTT
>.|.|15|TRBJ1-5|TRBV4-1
CASSQATEANQPQHF
TGCGCCAGCAGCCAGGCGACAGAAGCTAATCAGCCCCAGCATTTT
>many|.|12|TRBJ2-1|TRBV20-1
CSARGDYNEQFF
TGCAGTGCTAGAGGGGATTACAATGAGCAGTTCTTC
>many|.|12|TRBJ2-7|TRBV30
CAFTSFSYEQYF
TGTGCCTTCACTAGTTTTTCCTACGAGCAGTACTTC
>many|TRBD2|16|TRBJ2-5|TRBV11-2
CASSPPTSAIRETQYF
TGTGCCAGCAGCCCACCGACTAGCGCGATACGAGAGACCCAGTACTTC
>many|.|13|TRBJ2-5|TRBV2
CASSDGQGETQYF
TGTGCCAGCAGTGACGGGCAAGGGGAGACCCAGTACTTC
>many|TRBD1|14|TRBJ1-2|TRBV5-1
CASSLEGTVYGYTF
TGCGCCAGCAGCTTGGAAGGGACAGTCTATGGCTACACCTTC
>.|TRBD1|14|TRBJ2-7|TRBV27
CASGEGTGGDEQYF
TGTGCCAGCGGGGAGGGGACAGGGGGTGACGAGCAGTACTTC
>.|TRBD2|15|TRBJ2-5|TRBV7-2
CASSRGLAGGETQYF
TGTGCCAGCAGCCGGGGACTAGCGGGGGGAGAGACCCAGTACTTC
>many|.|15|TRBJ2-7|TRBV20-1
CSATWLATSSYEQYF
TGCAGTGCTACCTGGCTAGCGACGAGCTCCTACGAGCAGTACTTC